Given below is one T cell receptor beta chain in context. Its antigen remains unidentified. These data come from a study of T cell responses to AZD1222 COVID-19 vaccine. Broader study findings: Spike-spanning, vaccine-associated CD4 TCRs were dominant at 160-218 and 743-854. Spike-specific TCR breadth and depth were elevated following two AZD1222 doses.

Repertoires were generated with immunoSEQ multiplex PCR, while TCRdb's copy carries only in-frame clones and drops some. Among about 130,000 clones, just over 90% were seen once, and the ten largest hold roughly 9%. Trimming shortened V by 3 bases and J by 3 bases, and 9 bases separated the two germline ends. CDR3 size: 14 residues. Germline V gene lookup returns CDR1 SGHRS and CDR2 YFSETQ. The sequencing used peripheral blood, collected on day 0 of AZD1222 vaccination. The source of this sequence is an adult in good health. V usage is TRBV5-1 and J usage is TRBJ1-4; perhaps TRBD1 as D (6 bases). CDR3 in amino acids: CASSSGEANEKLFF. DNA of the CDR3: TGCGCCAGCAGCTCAGGGGAAGCTAATGAAAAACTGTTTTTT.